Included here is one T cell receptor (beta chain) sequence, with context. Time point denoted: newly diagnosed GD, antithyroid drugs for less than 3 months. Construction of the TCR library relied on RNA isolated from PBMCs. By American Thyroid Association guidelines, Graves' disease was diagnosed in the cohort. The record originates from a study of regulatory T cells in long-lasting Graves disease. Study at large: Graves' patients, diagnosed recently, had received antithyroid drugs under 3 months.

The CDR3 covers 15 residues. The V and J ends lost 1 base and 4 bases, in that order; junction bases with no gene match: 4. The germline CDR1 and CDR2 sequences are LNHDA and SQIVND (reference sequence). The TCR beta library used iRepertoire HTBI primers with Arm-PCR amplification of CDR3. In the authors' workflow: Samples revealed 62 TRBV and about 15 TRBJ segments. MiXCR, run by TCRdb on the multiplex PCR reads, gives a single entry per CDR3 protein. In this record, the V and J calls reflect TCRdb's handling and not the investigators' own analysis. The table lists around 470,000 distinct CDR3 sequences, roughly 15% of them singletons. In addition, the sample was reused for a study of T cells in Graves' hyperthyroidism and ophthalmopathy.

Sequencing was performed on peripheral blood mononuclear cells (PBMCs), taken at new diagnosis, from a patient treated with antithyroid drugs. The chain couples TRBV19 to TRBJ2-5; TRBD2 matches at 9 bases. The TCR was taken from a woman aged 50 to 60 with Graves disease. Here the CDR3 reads CASSIGSGLAETQYF. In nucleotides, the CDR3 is TGTGCCAGTAGTATAGGCTCGGGACTAGCAGAGACCCAGTACTTC.